This record concerns one TCR beta chain sequence. Its antigen is currently not known. TCRdb lists the instrument as NextSeq 550. The Human TCR Profiling Kit (MiLaboratory) was used to make UMI-labeled 5' RACE TRB cDNA libraries. cDNA synthesis used the entire amount of extracted RNA, and PCR amplification then used the entire amount of cDNA produced. Libraries were prepared in parallel with an identical number of PCR cycles. Concerning the study's data processing: MIGEC and MiXCR extracted about 50,000 +/- 10,000 unique UMI-labeled TRB cDNA molecules per library, requiring at least two reads per UMI. Each library averaged about 38,000 +/- 11,000 functional in-frame TRB CDR3 nucleotide clonotypes without stop codons. After each sample was downsampled to 5000 UMI-labeled TRB molecules, VDJtools was used to calculate diversity metrics such as normalized Shannon-Wiener and Chao1. VDJtools was used to calculate clonotype-size-weighted physicochemical properties of the central five CDR3 residues, namely interaction energy, strength, volume and Kidera factor 4. With the reads reprocessed by TCRdb, a single entry stands for each CDR3 protein sequence and no DNA is reported. V and J calls and clone size were set by TCRdb, not the authors. The record for this sample contains under 110,000 distinct CDR3 sequences. The biggest ten clones account for more than 0.3% of the sample.

This entry is derived from a study of CXCR3-negative and CXCR3-positive naive CD8 T cells (dated by TCRdb to between 2018 and 2020). Background on the whole study: In total, 110 million to 150 million TRB reads were obtained, corresponding to roughly 1.5 +/- 0.3 million reads per library. Diversity and physicochemical repertoire analyses covered under twelve donors pooled from two independent experiments. Naive subsets from a handful of donors and memory cells from 3 donors were included in the TRBV-TRBJ cluster analysis. Paper-wide results and their limitations: Freshly isolated PBMCs were used for most assays because CXCR3 expression partially decreased after cryopreservation. Because surface CD5, which is linked to self-reactivity in mice, was comparable between the naive subsets, TCR interaction strength was also inferred from the physicochemical properties of TRB CDR3s. Both naive subsets had comparably high repertoire diversity, while memory CD8+ T cells had much lower repertoire diversity. TRBV-TRBJ usage was similar between naive CXCR3-negative and CXCR3-positive cells from the same donor, while memory cells showed distinct patterns. Compared with CXCR3-negative naive cells, CXCR3-positive naive cells had TRB CDR3s with higher hydrophobicity (lower Kidera factor 4), lower energy, and higher strength and volume indices.

According to the germline V gene, CDR1 reads SGHRS and CDR2 reads YFSETQ. CDR3 length: 13 amino acids, cysteine to phenylalanine. No nucleotide data were recorded. For every CD8+ T cell subset, over 250,000 cells were flow-sorted straight into RLT lysis buffer, and each subset was sorted in triplicate. To keep memory contaminants out, a stringent definition of naive CD8+ T cells was applied: CD45RO-CCR7+CD27+CD95-. Peripheral blood mononuclear cells were isolated from buffy coats by standard density gradient centrifugation. A FACSAria III was used to flow-sort naive CXCR3-negative and CXCR3-positive CD8+ T cells. An RNeasy Mini Kit was used to extract total RNA from the sorted cells.

This clonotype was obtained from a human donor in good health. Some clones in this sample may be carry-over from other donors' samples. Sequences were obtained from naive CXCR3+ CD8+ T cells from blood. The meaning of the sample's cell subset or site label: CD45RO-CCR7+CD27+CD95- naive CD8+ T cells expressing CXCR3 (TNR3+). The rearranged segments are TRBV5-1 and TRBJ2-7. The CDR3 loop reads CASSLDYSYEQYF.